This is a list of T cell receptor beta chains from one sample in a study of lymphopenia after photon versus proton radiotherapy. The method was immunoSEQ multiplex PCR; TCRdb's version includes in-frame clones alone and lacks a portion of them. The sample contains about 50,000 clones, approximately 82% of which appear only once. Specimen: peripheral blood, collected from a patient treated with photon-based radiotherapy. The receptors stem from a man aged 50-59 years with gastric cancer. CDR3s include the opening cysteine and the closing phenylalanine or tryptophan. D genes are given only for firm matches. Part of the rows lack a size; the others show once, few, many or a class for expanded clones.

CATSRNDRAGYTF	TGTGCCACCAGCAGGAATGACAGGGCAGGCTACACCTTC	TRBV15	TRBD1	TRBJ1-2	-
CASSEQGVTSNEQFF	TGTGCCAGCAGCGAGCAAGGAGTTACGAGCAATGAGCAGTTCTTC	TRBV7-9	-	TRBJ2-1	-
CASSLGGLGANVLTF	TGTGCCAGCAGTCTCGGGGGGCTCGGGGCCAACGTCCTGACTTTC	TRBV6-1	-	TRBJ2-6	once
CASSNGLGAKNIQYF	TGTGCCAGCAGCAACGGCCTGGGAGCCAAAAACATTCAGTACTTC	TRBV5-6	-	TRBJ2-4	-
CASSFGRETQYF	TGTGCCAGCAGCTTCGGTCGGGAGACCCAGTACTTC	TRBV7-2	-	TRBJ2-5	-
CASSPRTGDTQYF	TGTGCCAGCAGCCCTCGCACGGGAGATACGCAGTATTTT	TRBV11-3	-	TRBJ2-3	-
CASAEAGHGNTIYF	TGTGCCAGCGCGGAGGCAGGGCACGGAAACACCATATATTTT	TRBV7-9	-	TRBJ1-3	few
CASSPGQATNEKLFF	TGTGCCAGTAGTCCGGGACAAGCAACTAATGAAAAACTGTTTTTT	TRBV19	-	TRBJ1-4	-
CASSQEWLAVSGANVLTF	TGCGCCAGCAGCCAAGAGTGGCTAGCGGTTTCTGGGGCCAACGTCCTGACTTTC	TRBV4-3	TRBD2	TRBJ2-6	-
CASSEISGRITGELFF	TGTGCCAGCAGTGAAATAAGCGGGAGGATCACCGGGGAGCTGTTTTTT	TRBV6-1	TRBD2	TRBJ2-2	-
CARQGAGNEKLFF	TGTGCCAGACAGGGGGCCGGTAATGAAAAACTGTTTTTT	TRBV2	TRBD1	TRBJ1-4	-
CASSFRGRDATNEKLFF	TGTGCCAGCAGCTTTAGGGGCAGGGATGCAACTAATGAAAAACTGTTTTTT	TRBV5-6	-	TRBJ1-4	-
CSVEDLTANLDTEAFF	TGCAGCGTTGAAGATCTGACAGCTAACTTGGACACTGAAGCTTTCTTT	TRBV29-1	-	TRBJ1-1	-
CASSLEGGDIQYF	TGTGCCAGCAGCTTGGAGGGAGGAGACATTCAGTACTTC	TRBV5-8	-	TRBJ2-4	-
CASSQGGPLRRNYGYTF	TGCGCCAGCAGCCAAGGGGGACCACTGCGGCGTAACTATGGCTACACCTTC	TRBV4-1	-	TRBJ1-2	-
CASSIVRQGGQPQHF	TGTGCCAGTAGTATAGTTAGACAGGGTGGCCAGCCCCAGCATTTT	TRBV19	TRBD1	TRBJ1-5	-
CASSDGGTSRDTQYF	TGCGCCAGCAGTGACGGTGGGACCTCACGGGATACGCAGTATTTT	TRBV10-2	-	TRBJ2-3	-
CASSPGQQREAFF	TGTGCCAGCTCCCCGGGCCAGCAGAGGGAAGCTTTCTTT	TRBV18	-	TRBJ1-1	-
CASSYRDRGPYTF	TGTGCCAGCAGCTACCGGGACAGGGGGCCCTACACCTTC	TRBV7-9	TRBD1	TRBJ1-2	-
CASSPNDRRGFYEQYF	TGTGCCAGCAGCCCAAACGATCGGCGGGGATTCTACGAGCAGTACTTC	TRBV7-8	-	TRBJ2-7	few
CASSFPKSGTGGFYEQYF	TGTGCCAGCAGCTTCCCAAAATCCGGGACAGGGGGATTCTACGAGCAGTACTTC	TRBV7-9	TRBD1	TRBJ2-7	-
CACSRGLAVNEQFF	TGTGCCTGTTCGCGGGGACTAGCGGTGAATGAGCAGTTCTTC	TRBV30	TRBD2	TRBJ2-1	-
CASSRQGGDQPQHF	TGTGCCAGCTCACGACAAGGGGGCGATCAGCCCCAGCATTTT	TRBV18	TRBD1	TRBJ1-5	-
CASSFGDRNEQFF	TGCGCCAGCAGCTTCGGGGATCGCAATGAGCAGTTCTTC	TRBV5-1	-	TRBJ2-1	-
CASSPHLKRARRSYEQYF	TGTGCCAGCAGCCCACACCTAAAGAGGGCACGACGCTCCTACGAGCAGTACTTC	TRBV21-1	-	TRBJ2-7	-
CSVDRYQNEQFF	TGCAGCGTTGACAGGTACCAAAATGAGCAGTTCTTC	TRBV29-1	-	TRBJ2-1	-
CASSPSTDTQYF	TGCGCCAGCAGCCCTAGCACAGATACGCAGTATTTT	TRBV5-1	-	TRBJ2-3	few
CSVVATTSTDTQYF	TGCAGCGTTGTGGCTACCACTAGCACAGATACGCAGTATTTT	TRBV29-1	-	TRBJ2-3	-
CASSPRVRDRGLLEQYF	TGTGCCAGCAGCCCAAGAGTCCGGGACAGGGGGTTGCTCGAGCAGTACTTC	TRBV7-9	TRBD1	TRBJ2-7	once
CASSDSGTNTGELFF	TGTGCCAGCAGTGACTCCGGGACTAACACCGGGGAGCTGTTTTTT	TRBV6-4	-	TRBJ2-2	-
CASSPFSRGGIKTQYF	TGTGCCAGCAGCCCTTTCAGTAGGGGCGGGATAAAGACCCAGTACTTC	TRBV7-2	-	TRBJ2-5	once
CASSESSGPGYTF	TGTGCCAGCAGTGAGTCTTCAGGGCCCGGCTACACCTTC	TRBV6-1	-	TRBJ1-2	-
CASSEVEGTRYF	TGTGCCAGCAGTGAAGTCGAAGGGACTCGGTACTTC	TRBV6-1	-	TRBJ2-5	-
CASTRLPYGYTF	TGTGCCAGCACCCGTCTTCCTTATGGCTACACCTTC	TRBV2	-	TRBJ1-2	few
CASSLLAGVSVHNEQFF	TGTGCCAGTAGTCTCCTAGCGGGAGTCTCGGTACACAATGAGCAGTTCTTC	TRBV19	TRBD2	TRBJ2-1	-
CASSLAWASGSLDTQYF	TGTGCCAGCAGCTTAGCGTGGGCTAGCGGGAGCTTGGATACGCAGTATTTT	TRBV7-9	TRBD2	TRBJ2-3	-
CASSRDSLYGYTF	TGTGCCAGCAGCAGGGACAGCCTTTATGGCTACACCTTC	TRBV11-2	TRBD1	TRBJ1-2	-
CASSQDSGRAGNEQFF	TGCGCCAGCAGCCAAGACAGCGGGAGGGCGGGAAATGAGCAGTTCTTC	TRBV4-1	TRBD2	TRBJ2-1	few
CASSPALNTEAFF	TGTGCCAGCTCACCAGCCCTGAACACTGAAGCTTTCTTT	TRBV18	-	TRBJ1-1	-
CASSPPGTGTARTGELFF	TGTGCCAGCTCACCCCCCGGGACAGGGACGGCGAGAACCGGGGAGCTGTTTTTT	TRBV18	TRBD1	TRBJ2-2	once
CAWSMAGGTEQYF	TGTGCCTGGAGTATGGCAGGGGGAACCGAGCAGTACTTC	TRBV30	TRBD1	TRBJ2-7	-